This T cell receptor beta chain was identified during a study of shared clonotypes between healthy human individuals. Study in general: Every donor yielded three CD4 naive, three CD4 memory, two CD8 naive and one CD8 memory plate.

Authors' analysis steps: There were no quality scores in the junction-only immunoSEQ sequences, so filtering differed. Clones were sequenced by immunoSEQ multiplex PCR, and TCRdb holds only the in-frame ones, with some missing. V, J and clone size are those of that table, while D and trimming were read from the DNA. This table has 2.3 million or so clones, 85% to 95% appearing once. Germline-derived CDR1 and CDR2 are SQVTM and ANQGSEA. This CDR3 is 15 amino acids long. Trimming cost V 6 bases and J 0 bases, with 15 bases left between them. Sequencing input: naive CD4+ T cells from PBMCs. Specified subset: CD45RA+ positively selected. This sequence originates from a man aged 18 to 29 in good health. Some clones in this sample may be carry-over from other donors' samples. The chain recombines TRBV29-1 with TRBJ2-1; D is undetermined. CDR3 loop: CSVPHWVSSYNEQFF. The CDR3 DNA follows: TGCAGCGTGCCCCACTGGGTGAGCTCCTACAATGAGCAGTTCTTC.